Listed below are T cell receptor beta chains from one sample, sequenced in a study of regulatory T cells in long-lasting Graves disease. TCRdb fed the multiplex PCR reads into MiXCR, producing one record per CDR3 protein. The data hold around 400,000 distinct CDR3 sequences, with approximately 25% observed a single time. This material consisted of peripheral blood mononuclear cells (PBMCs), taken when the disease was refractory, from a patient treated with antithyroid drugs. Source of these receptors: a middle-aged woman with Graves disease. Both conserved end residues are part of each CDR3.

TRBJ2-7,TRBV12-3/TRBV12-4,CASSPVSGRNEQYF
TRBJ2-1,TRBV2,CASSDYRDRGPNEQFF
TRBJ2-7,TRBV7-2,CASSPVAVPYYEQYF
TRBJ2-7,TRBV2,CASSENRGFHEQYF
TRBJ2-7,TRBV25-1,CASSESLGLAGIEQYF
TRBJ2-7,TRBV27,CASSLGSERGYEQYF
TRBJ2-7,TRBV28,CASGLRDRFFEQYF
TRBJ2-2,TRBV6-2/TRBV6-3,CASIQTGLRAGELFF
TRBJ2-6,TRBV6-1,CASTPSAAHSGANVLTF
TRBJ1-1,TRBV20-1,CSARSSTEAFF
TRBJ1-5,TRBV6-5,CASSYRDFQPQHF
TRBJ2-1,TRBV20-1,CSAKADQRHSTYNEQFF
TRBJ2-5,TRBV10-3,CAISESDREETQYF
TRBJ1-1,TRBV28,CASREGLAEAFF